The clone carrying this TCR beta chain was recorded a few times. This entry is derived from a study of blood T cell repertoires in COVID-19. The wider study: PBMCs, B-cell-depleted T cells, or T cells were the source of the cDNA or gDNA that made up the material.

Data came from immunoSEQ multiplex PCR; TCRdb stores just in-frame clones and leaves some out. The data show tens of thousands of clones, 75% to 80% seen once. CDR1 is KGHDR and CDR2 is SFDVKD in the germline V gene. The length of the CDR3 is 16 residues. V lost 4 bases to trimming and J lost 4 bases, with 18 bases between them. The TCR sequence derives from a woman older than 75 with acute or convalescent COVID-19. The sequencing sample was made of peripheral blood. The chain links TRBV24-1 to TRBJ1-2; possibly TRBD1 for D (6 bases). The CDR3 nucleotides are TGTGCCACCAGTGACACGACAGGCGGAGGATTCTATGGCTACACCTTC. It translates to CATSDTTGGGFYGYTF.